One T cell receptor (beta chain) is described in this entry. These data come from a study of technical replicates of blood from several donors. Clones were read by immunoSEQ multiplex PCR, and TCRdb kept only the in-frame ones, dropping some. This sample carries about 74,000 clones, approximately 95% of them seen once, and the ten largest clones take 0.25% to 0.3%. Sequencing used T cells isolated from PBMCs. The receptor was derived from a human donor in good health.

The CDR3 DNA is TGCAGCGTTGGCGGGGTTTCCTACGAGCAGTACTTC. Amino acids: CSVGGVSYEQYF. The rearrangement joins TRBV29-1 to TRBJ2-7; TRBD2 might be the D (6 bases). CDR3 length equals 12 residues. CDR1 is SQVTM, CDR2 ANQGSEA, per germline. V was trimmed by 4 bases and J by 1 base, leaving 8 bases between them.